This passage covers 15 T cell receptor beta chains from one sample sequenced in a study of CD8+ T cells in alopecia areata. After isolation, RNA underwent reverse transcription to generate cDNA as the sequencing template. The method was immunoSEQ multiplex PCR; TCRdb's version includes in-frame clones alone and lacks a portion of them. The repertoire holds about 210,000 clones, with around two fifths as singletons. Indicated treatment: oral pan-JAK inhibitor, 5-10 mg twice daily. The sample here was CD4+ T cells sorted from blood, taken around week 36, from a patient treated with tofacitinib. The receptors derive from a human donor with alopecia areata.

There are a few counts of this clone. The J gene is TRBJ2-7, the V gene TRBV18; 7 bases agree with TRBD1. The germline V gene encodes CDR1 KGHSH and CDR2 LQKENI. This CDR3 comprises 14 residues. V shed 3 bases, J shed 3 bases, and the junction held 5 bases outside the gene matches. The CDR3, as DNA: TGTGCCAGCTCACCCGGACAGGCTAACTACGAGCAGTACTTC. Residues: CASSPGQANYEQYF.

The chain couples TRBV4-1 to TRBJ2-3; D gene uncertain. The germline CDR1 and CDR2 sequences are MGHRA and YSYEKL. Trimming cost V 1 base and J 2 bases, with 4 bases left between them. The CDR3 length is 13 residues. The CDR3 DNA reads TGCGCCAGCAGCCAAGGGCCCACAGATACGCAGTATTTT. It specifies CASSQGPTDTQYF.

In this sample, this clone turned up a few times. This chain links TRBV29-1 with TRBJ1-1, with D perhaps matching TRBD1 (5 bases). There are 10 residues in the CDR3. V gave up 8 bases and J gave up 10 bases, with 14 bases separating them. Germline assignment: CDR1 SQVTM and CDR2 ANQGSEA. Here the CDR3 DNA reads TGCAGCACCGGGGCCCCCGGAGCTTTCTTT. Protein sequence: CSTGAPGAFF.

The chain is built from TRBV5-1 and TRBJ2-1; possible D gene TRBD1, 5 bases. Germline loops: CDR1 SGHRS, CDR2 YFSETQ. The V end was cut by 1 base, the J end by 6 bases, with 14 bases between. The CDR3 contains 15 residues. The CDR3 is CASSLQGPASNEQFF. Written as DNA, the CDR3 is TGCGCCAGCAGCTTGCAGGGCCCGGCAAGCAATGAGCAGTTCTTC.

This clone was seen a handful of times. The rearrangement uses TRBV11-2 and TRBJ2-2; D might be TRBD1 (5 bases). The ends were cut back, 0 bases at V and 9 bases at J, with 14 bases in the middle. Germline lookup yields CDR1 SGHAT and CDR2 FQNNGV. The CDR3 totals 15 residues. Written as DNA, the CDR3 is TGTGCCAGCAGCTTAGATCCCACAGGAGCCAGGGAGCTGTTTTTT. Translated: CASSLDPTGARELFF.

The J gene is TRBJ2-1, the V gene TRBV25-1; TRBD2 aligns across 8 bases. The CDR3 totals 14 residues. Germline V gene data show CDR1 as MGHDK and CDR2 as SYGVNS. Trimming cost V 6 bases and J 2 bases; bases outside gene matches: 3. CDR3 sequence: CASSPGLAYNEQFF. The CDR3 DNA reads TGTGCCAGCAGCCCGGGACTAGCCTACAATGAGCAGTTCTTC.

The V and J genes are TRBV9 and TRBJ2-3; 7 bases are shared with TRBD1. Germline-derived CDR1 and CDR2 are SGDLS and YYNGEE. Trimming removed 5 bases from V and 2 bases from J; junction bases left unmatched: 11. This CDR3 has 16 residues. CDR3 amino acids: CASSAPPTGPTDTQYF. The CDR3 DNA reads TGTGCCAGCAGTGCCCCCCCGACAGGGCCCACAGATACGCAGTATTTT.

The rearrangement uses TRBV5-4 and TRBJ1-1; D remains ambiguous. The CDR3 consists of 14 residues. Looked up from germline, CDR1 is SGHNT and CDR2 is YYREEE (reference sequence). Trimming cost V 0 bases and J 1 base, with 7 bases left between them. CDR3 sequence reads: CASSLDSRNTEAFF. The CDR3 DNA is TGTGCCAGCAGCTTGGATTCGAGGAACACTGAAGCTTTCTTT. Supplemented by reference TRBV5-4 and TRBJ1-1, the full variable domain reads ETGVTQSPTHLIKTRGQQVTLRCSSQSGHNTVSWYQQALGQGPQFIFQYYREEENGRGNFPPRFSGLQFPNYSSELNVNALELDDSALYLCASSLDSRNTEAFFGQGTRLTVV.

The chain combines TRBV5-6 with TRBJ2-1; D is unclear. Germline CDR1 reads SGHDT; CDR2 reads YYEEEE. V was trimmed by 4 bases and J by 2 bases, leaving 13 bases between them. The CDR3 totals 15 residues. The CDR3 here is CASSLLFWPYNEQFF. DNA of the CDR3: TGTGCCAGCAGCCTCTTATTTTGGCCCTACAATGAGCAGTTCTTC.

The rearrangement joins TRBV4-3 to TRBJ2-3; D unresolved. This CDR3 is built from 15 residues. Germline V gene sequence: CDR1 LGHNA, CDR2 YSLEER. The V end was cut by 0 bases, the J end by 5 bases, with 12 bases between. CDR3 protein: CASSQEDGLGDTQYF. The CDR3 DNA reads TGCGCCAGCAGCCAAGAGGATGGGCTGGGAGATACGCAGTATTTT.

The chain's CDR3 is CASSQDRDQPQHF. In DNA form, the CDR3 reads TGTGCCAGCAGCCAGGACAGGGATCAGCCCCAGCATTTT. The chain employs TRBV2 and TRBJ1-5; 8 bases line up with TRBD1. Per the germline V gene, CDR1 is SNHLY and CDR2 is FYNNEI. Trimming cost V 6 bases and J 5 bases; bases outside gene matches: 3. This CDR3 region has 13 residues. The whole variable domain, filled in from reference TRBV2 and TRBJ1-5, reads EPEVTQTPSHQVTQMGQEVILRCVPISNHLYFYWYRQILGQKVEFLVSFYNNEISEKSEIFDDQFSVERPDGSNFTLKIRSTKLEDSAMYFCASSQDRDQPQHFGDGTRLSIL.

This clone was detected a few times. This chain connects TRBV28 to TRBJ1-5; tentatively, D is TRBD1 (5 bases). The V end lost 4 bases, the J end lost 3 bases, and 16 bases lay between the germline ends. The CDR3 consists of 16 residues. Germline V gene lookup returns CDR1 MDHEN and CDR2 SYDVKM. The CDR3, as DNA: TGTGCCAGCAGTTCCTCGGGGGGGAGTATCAATCAGCCCCAGCATTTT. Translated, it gives CASSSSGGSINQPQHF.

The rearrangement links TRBV7-2 to TRBJ2-5, with D maybe TRBD1 (5 bases). V was cut by 1 base and J by 4 bases, with 16 bases left in between. Germline-derived CDR1 and CDR2 are SGHTA and FQGNSA. CDR3 length equals 16 residues. This CDR3 is CASSLGPQAGRETQYF. As DNA, the CDR3 is TGTGCCAGCAGCTTAGGGCCTCAGGCAGGGCGAGAGACCCAGTACTTC.

This clone was seen many times. The rearrangement joins TRBV7-3 to TRBJ2-3; D is possibly TRBD1 (6 bases). The CDR3 has 15 amino acids. The germline V gene has CDR1 SGHTA and CDR2 FQGTGA. V was pared by 4 bases and J by 2 bases, with 13 bases between. CDR3 region: CASSSWGLYTDTQYF. In DNA, the CDR3 is TGTGCCAGCAGCTCATGGGGGCTGTACACAGATACGCAGTATTTT. The variable domain in full, with the rest retrieved from reference TRBV7-3 and TRBJ2-3, is GAGVSQTPSNKVTEKGKYVELRCDPISGHTALYWYRQSLGQGPEFLIYFQGTGAADDSGLPNDRFFAVRPEGSVSTLKIQRTERGDSAVYLCASSSWGLYTDTQYFGPGTRLTVL.

The chain carries TRBV4-2 and TRBJ2-1; 11 nucleotides align to TRBD1. CDR3 length: 18 residues. Per the germline V gene, CDR1 is LGHNA and CDR2 is YNFKEQ. V gave up 5 bases and J gave up 2 bases; unmatched junction bases: 11. CDR3 in DNA: TGTGCCAGCAGCTTATCCACCGGGACAGGGGGAACCTACAATGAGCAGTTCTTC. This codes for CASSLSTGTGGTYNEQFF.